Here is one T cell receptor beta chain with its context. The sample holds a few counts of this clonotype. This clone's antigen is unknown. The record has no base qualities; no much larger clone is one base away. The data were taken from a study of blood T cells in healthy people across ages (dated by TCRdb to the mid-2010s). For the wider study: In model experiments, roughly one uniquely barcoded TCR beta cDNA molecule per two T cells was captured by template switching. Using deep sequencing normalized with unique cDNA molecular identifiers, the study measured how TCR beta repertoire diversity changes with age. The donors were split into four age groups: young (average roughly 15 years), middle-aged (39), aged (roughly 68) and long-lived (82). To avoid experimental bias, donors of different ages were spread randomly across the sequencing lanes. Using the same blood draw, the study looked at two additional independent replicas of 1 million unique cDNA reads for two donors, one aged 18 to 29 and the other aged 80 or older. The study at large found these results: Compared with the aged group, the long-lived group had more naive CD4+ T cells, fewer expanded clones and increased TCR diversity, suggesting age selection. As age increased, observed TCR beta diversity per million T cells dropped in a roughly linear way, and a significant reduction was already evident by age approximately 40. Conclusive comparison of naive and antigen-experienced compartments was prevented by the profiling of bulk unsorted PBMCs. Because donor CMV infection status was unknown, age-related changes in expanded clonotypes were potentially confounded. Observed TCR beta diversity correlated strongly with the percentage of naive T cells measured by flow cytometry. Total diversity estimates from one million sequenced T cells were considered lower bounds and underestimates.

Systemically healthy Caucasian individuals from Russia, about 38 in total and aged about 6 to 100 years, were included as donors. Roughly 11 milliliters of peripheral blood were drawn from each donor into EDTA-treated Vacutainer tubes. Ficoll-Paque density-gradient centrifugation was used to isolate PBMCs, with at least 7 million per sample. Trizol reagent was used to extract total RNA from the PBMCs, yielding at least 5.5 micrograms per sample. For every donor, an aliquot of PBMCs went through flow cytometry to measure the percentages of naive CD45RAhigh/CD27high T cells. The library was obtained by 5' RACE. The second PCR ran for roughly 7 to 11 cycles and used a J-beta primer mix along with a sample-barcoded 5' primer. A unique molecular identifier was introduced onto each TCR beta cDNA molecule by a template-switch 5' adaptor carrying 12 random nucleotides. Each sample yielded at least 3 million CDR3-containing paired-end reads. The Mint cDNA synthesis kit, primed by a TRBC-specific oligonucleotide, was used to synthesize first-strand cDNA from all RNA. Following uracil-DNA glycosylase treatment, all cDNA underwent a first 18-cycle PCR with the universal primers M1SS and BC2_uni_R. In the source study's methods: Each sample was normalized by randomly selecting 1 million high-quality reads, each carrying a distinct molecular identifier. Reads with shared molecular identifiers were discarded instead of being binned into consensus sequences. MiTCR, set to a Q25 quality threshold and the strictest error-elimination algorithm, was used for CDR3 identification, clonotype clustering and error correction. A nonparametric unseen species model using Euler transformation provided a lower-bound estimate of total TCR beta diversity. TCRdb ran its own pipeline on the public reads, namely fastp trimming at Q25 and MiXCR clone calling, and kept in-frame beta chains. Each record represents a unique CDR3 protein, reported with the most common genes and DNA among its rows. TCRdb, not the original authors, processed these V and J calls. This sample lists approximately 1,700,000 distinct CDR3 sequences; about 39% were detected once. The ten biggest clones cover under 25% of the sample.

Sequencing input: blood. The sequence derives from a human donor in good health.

The nucleotide sequence reads as follows: TGTGCCAGCAGCCAACCCCCGGGACAGGGGGAACATGAGCAGTTCTTC. Its coded protein is CASSQPPGQGEHEQFF. Recombination connected TRBV4-2 to TRBJ2-1; TRBD1 agrees with 11 junctional bases. V has 2 bases trimmed and J has 8 bases trimmed; junction bases matching no gene number 8. Taken from the germline V gene, the CDR1 and CDR2 loops are LGHNA and YNFKEQ. The CDR3 covers 16 residues, taking in both the cysteine and the phenylalanine. Only the CDR3 DNA is retained, 48 bases long and in frame from the first base.